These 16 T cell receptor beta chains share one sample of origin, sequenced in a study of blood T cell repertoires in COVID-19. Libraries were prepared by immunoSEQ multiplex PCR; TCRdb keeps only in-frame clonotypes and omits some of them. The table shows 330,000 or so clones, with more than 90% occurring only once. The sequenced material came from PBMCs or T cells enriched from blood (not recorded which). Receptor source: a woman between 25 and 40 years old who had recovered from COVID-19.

The CDR3 DNA reads TGTGCCAGTACCCGCGGTTTGCCGTCTGGAAACACCATATATTTT. Translation gives CASTRGLPSGNTIYF. The rearrangement uses TRBV28 and TRBJ1-3, with D hard to call. The CDR3 runs to 15 residues. Germline CDR1 is MDHEN and CDR2 is SYDVKM. V was shortened by 9 bases and J by 1 base, with 16 bases between the two germline ends.

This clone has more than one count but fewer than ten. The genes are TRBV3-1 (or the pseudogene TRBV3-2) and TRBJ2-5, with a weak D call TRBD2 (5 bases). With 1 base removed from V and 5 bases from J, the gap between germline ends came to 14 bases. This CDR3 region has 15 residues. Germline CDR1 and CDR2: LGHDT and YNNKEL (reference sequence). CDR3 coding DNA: TGTGCCAGCAGCCAAGGACCGGGAATGGAGGAGACCCAGTACTTC. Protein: CASSQGPGMEETQYF.

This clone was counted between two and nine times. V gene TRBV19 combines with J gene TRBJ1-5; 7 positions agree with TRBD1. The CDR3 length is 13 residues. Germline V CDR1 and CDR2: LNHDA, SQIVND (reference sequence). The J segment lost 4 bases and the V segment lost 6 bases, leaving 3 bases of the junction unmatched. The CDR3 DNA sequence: TGTGCCAGTAGCGGACAGGAGAATCAGCCCCAGCATTTT. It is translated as CASSGQENQPQHF.

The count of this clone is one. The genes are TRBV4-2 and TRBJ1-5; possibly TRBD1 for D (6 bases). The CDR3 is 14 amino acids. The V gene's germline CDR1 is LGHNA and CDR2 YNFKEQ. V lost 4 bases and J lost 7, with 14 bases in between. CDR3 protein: CASSLAAGDQPQHF. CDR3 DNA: TGTGCCAGCAGCCTCGCGGCAGGGGACCAGCCCCAGCATTTT.

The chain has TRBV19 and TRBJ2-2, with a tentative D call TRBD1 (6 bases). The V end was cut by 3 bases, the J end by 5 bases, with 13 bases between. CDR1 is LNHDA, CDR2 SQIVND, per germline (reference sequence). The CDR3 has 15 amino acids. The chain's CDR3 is CASSIGTGRTGELFF. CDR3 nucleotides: TGTGCCAGTAGTATCGGTACAGGGCGGACCGGGGAGCTGTTTTTT.

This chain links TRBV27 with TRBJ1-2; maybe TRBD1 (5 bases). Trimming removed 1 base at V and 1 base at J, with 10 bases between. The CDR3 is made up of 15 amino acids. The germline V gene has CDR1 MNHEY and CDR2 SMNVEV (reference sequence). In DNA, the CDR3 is TGTGCCAGCAGTTTATGGGGCGGGGGTAACTATGGCTACACCTTC. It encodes CASSLWGGGNYGYTF.

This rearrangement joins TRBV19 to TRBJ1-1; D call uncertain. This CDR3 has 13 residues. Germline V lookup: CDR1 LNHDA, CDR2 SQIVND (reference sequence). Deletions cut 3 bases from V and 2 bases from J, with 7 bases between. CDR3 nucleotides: TGTGCCAGTAGTATCTGGCCTAACACTGAAGCTTTCTTT. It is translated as CASSIWPNTEAFF.

CDR3 bases: TGTGCCAGCAGTTTCGGGACTAGCGGGGGACTCAGAGATACGCAGTATTTT. Its protein is CASSFGTSGGLRDTQYF. V is TRBV27 and J is TRBJ2-3; TRBD2 matches 14 bases. The J segment lost 5 bases and the V segment lost 3 bases, leaving 7 bases of the junction unmatched. The CDR3 runs 17 residues. Germline-derived CDR1 and CDR2 are MNHEY and SMNVEV (reference sequence).

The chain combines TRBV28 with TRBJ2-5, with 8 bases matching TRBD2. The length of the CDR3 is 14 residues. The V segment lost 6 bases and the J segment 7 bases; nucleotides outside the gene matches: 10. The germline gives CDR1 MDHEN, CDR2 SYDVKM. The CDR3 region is CASSQGGGGLTQYF. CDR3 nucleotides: TGTGCCAGCAGCCAGGGTGGCGGGGGGTTGACCCAGTACTTC.

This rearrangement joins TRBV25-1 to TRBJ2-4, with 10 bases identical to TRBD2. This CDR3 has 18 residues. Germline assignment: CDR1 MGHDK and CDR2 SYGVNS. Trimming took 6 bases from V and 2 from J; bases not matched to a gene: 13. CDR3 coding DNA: TGTGCCAGCAGCAAAAGCCCTAGCGGGAGCTGGACCAAAAACATTCAGTACTTC. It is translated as CASSKSPSGSWTKNIQYF.

CDR3 DNA: TGTGCCAGCCGCCTTCGGGGGGGGGCTTTCTTT. Translation gives CASRLRGGAFF. V usage is TRBV5-8 and J usage is TRBJ1-1, with D perhaps TRBD1 (5 bases). Trimming left V 7 bases short and J 11 bases short, with 15 bases between. CDR3 size: 11 residues. Germline V gene lookup returns CDR1 SGHTS and CDR2 YDEGEE.

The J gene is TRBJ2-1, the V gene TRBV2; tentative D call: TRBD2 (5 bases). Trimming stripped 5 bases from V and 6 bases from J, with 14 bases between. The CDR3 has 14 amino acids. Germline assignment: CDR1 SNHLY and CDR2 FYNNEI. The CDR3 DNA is TGTGCCAGCAGTAAAACTAGTACGGGCAATGAGCAGTTCTTC. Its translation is CASSKTSTGNEQFF.

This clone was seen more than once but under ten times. The DNA for the CDR3 is TGTGCCAGCAGTTACTCGACTATAGCGGAGCAGAATGAGCAGTTCTTC. Amino acid sequence: CASSYSTIAEQNEQFF. The genes are TRBV6-2 or TRBV6-3 and TRBJ2-1, with a possible D match to TRBD2 (6 bases). Deletions cut 0 bases from V and 7 bases from J, with 16 bases between. This CDR3 has 16 residues. CDR1 and CDR2 (germline): MNHEY, SVGEGT.

The CDR3, as DNA: TGTGCCAGCTCACCGGGGCAGGGGGCTGGCTATGGCTACACCTTC. This translates into CASSPGQGAGYGYTF. This sequence joins TRBV18 and TRBJ1-2, with 8 positions matching TRBD1. V lost 3 bases to trimming and J lost 4 bases; unmatched junction nucleotides: 7. The CDR3 totals 15 residues. CDR1 and CDR2 (germline): KGHSH, LQKENI.

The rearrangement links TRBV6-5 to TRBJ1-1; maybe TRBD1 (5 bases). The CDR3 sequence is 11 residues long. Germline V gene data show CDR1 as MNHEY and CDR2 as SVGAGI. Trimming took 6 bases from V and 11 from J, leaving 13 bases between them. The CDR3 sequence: CASRGSGDAFF. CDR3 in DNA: TGTGCCAGCAGAGGCTCGGGGGATGCTTTCTTT.

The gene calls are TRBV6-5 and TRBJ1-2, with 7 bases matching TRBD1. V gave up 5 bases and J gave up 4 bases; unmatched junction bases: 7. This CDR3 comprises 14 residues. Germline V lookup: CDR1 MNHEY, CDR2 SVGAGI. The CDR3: CASSTGTDLYGYTF. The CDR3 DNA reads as TGTGCCAGCAGTACCGGGACAGACCTCTATGGCTACACCTTC.